Listed below are T cell receptor beta chains from one sample, sequenced in a study of shared clonotypes between healthy human individuals. Clones were sequenced by immunoSEQ multiplex PCR, and TCRdb holds only the in-frame ones, with some missing. The data contain hundreds of thousands of clones, around 92% of them singletons. Sequencing input: naive CD8+ T cells sorted from blood. The receptors here all came from a young man in good health. The CDR3 runs from the conserved cysteine through the conserved F or W. The order of the fields is J gene, D gene, V gene, CDR3 length, clone size, CDR3 protein. D genes are given only for firm matches. Size tells how often a clone was seen (once, few, many) or the class of an expanded clone, and some rows leave it out.

TRBJ2-2	.	TRBV15	16	.	CATSRDRASNTGELFF
TRBJ2-1	TRBD2	TRBV7-2	18	.	CASSLIGLAGGAGNEQFF
TRBJ2-1	TRBD1	TRBV9	15	once	CASSVAGQLHNEQFF
TRBJ2-1	TRBD2	TRBV2	16	.	CASSRRGLAGYNEQFF
TRBJ2-7	TRBD2	TRBV11-2	14	.	CASSSSSGTYEQYF
TRBJ1-3	.	TRBV13	15	.	CASSLGGLAGNTIYF
TRBJ1-4	.	TRBV28	13	.	CASSFRLNEKLFF
TRBJ2-3	TRBD2	TRBV18	19	.	CASSPGFPSGHLDADTQYF
TRBJ2-1	.	TRBV12-5	13	.	CASGLTGYNEQFF
TRBJ1-5	.	TRBV10-1	14	few	CASSGRISTEPQHF
TRBJ1-1	.	TRBV9	14	.	CASSVGSLQEKAFF
TRBJ2-7	TRBD2	TRBV6-5	14	.	CASSYSNGGGEQYF
TRBJ1-2	.	TRBV18	17	.	CASSPRDLTDSSYGYTF
TRBJ1-4	.	TRBV4-1	13	once	CASSQVLNEKLFF
TRBJ2-6	.	TRBV2	15	.	CASSGLPSGANVLTF
TRBJ2-2	.	TRBV4-1	13	.	CASSQGHRGELFF
TRBJ2-3	TRBD2	TRBV27	17	.	CASTLGGLAISTDTQYF
TRBJ2-1	.	TRBV7-9	13	.	CASSLEQDNEQFF
TRBJ1-2	TRBD1	TRBV27	15	.	CASSQDRGGNYGYTF
TRBJ2-1	TRBD2	TRBV2	15	.	CASSDQGLAVNEQFF
TRBJ1-2	.	TRBV29-1	14	.	CSVVVKVQDYGYTF
TRBJ2-7	.	TRBV5-2	14	.	CASSLLAGGGEQYF
TRBJ1-1	.	TRBV5-4	12	once	CASGWEAKEAFF
TRBJ2-1	.	TRBV7-9	15	once	CATQGGAGSYNEQFF
TRBJ1-5	.	TRBV27	15	.	CASSFGQGISQPQHF
TRBJ2-2	.	TRBV19	15	.	CASSPPGQNTGELFF
TRBJ2-7	.	TRBV9	12	.	CASSSRPDEQYF
TRBJ2-3	.	TRBV25-1	18	.	CASSEGFQGTPDTDTQYF
TRBJ2-1	TRBD2	TRBV29-1	16	.	CSVRGLAGEVGDEQFF
TRBJ2-3	.	TRBV7-6	14	.	CASSEEDRTDTQYF
TRBJ2-3	.	TRBV11-2	15	once	CASSPLVMGTDTQYF
TRBJ2-5	.	TRBV28	16	.	CASSLGRTILKETQYF
TRBJ1-2	.	TRBV5-1	14	.	CASSLNGGNYGYTF
TRBJ1-4	.	TRBV9	15	.	CASSVYGATNEKLFF
TRBJ2-3	TRBD2	TRBV7-8	16	.	CASSPPSSGRLDTQYF
TRBJ1-4	.	TRBV30	13	.	CAWSPGGGEKLFF
TRBJ2-1	TRBD2	TRBV7-3	15	.	CASSFDGLAHNEQFF
TRBJ2-6	TRBD1	TRBV7-9	16	.	CASRLAGGAGANVLTF
TRBJ2-7	.	TRBV7-9	13	few	CASSLDDPQEQYF
TRBJ2-2	TRBD2	TRBV7-6	21	.	CASSFQSPGLAGLSNTGELFF
TRBJ2-2	TRBD2	TRBV14	16	.	CASSLAGVAYTGELFF
TRBJ2-7	TRBD1	TRBV6-6	15	.	CASSYIVGGPYEQYF
TRBJ2-1	TRBD1	TRBV7-9	17	.	CASSLVQDRGFGNEQFF
TRBJ2-1	.	TRBV14	19	.	CASSPSERGHHRRIDEQFF